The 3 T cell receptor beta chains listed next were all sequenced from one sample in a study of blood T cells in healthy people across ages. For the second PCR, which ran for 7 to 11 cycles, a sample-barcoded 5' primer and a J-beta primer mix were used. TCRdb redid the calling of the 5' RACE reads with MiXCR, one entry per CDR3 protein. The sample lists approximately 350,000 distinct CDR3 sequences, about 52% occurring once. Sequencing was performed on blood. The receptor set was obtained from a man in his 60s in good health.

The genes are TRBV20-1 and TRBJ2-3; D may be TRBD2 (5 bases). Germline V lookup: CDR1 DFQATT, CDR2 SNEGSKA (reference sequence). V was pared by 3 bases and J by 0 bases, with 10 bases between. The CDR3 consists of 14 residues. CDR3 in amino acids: CSARFGISTDTQYF. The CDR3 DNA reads TGCAGTGCTAGGTTCGGGATTAGCACAGATACGCAGTATTTT.

The CDR3 here is CASSTTGGLNQETQYF. In DNA form, the CDR3 reads TGTGCCAGCAGCACGACAGGGGGTCTCAACCAAGAGACCCAGTACTTC. This sequence joins TRBV11-2 and TRBJ2-5; 9 bases match TRBD1. The trim removed 5 bases at V and 0 bases at J, leaving 7 bases unmatched. The CDR3 is 16 amino acids. The germline gives CDR1 SGHAT, CDR2 FQNNGV. The full variable domain, its missing parts supplied by reference TRBV11-2 and TRBJ2-5, is EAGVAQSPRYKIIEKRQSVAFWCNPISGHATLYWYQQILGQGPKLLIQFQNNGVVDDSQLPKDRFSAERLKGVDSTLKIQPAKLEDSAVYLCASSTTGGLNQETQYFGPGTRLLVL.

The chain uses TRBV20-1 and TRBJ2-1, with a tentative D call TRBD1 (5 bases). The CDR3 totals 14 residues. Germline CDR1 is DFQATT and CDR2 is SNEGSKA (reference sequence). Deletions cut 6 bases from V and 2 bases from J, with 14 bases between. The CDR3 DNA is TGCAGTGCCCCCCCCAGGACAACCTACAATGAGCAGTTCTTC. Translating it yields CSAPPRTTYNEQFF.